This TCR beta chain was captured by sequencing in a study of T cell repertoires in cytomegalovirus infection. Trimming removed 7 bases from V and 4 bases from J, with 18 bases in between. CDR1 is MDHEN, CDR2 SYDVKM, per germline. The CDR3 contains 15 residues. TCRdb re-analysed the reads in MiXCR, keeping a single row per CDR3 protein. The sample includes roughly 200,000 distinct CDR3 sequences, 15% to 20% of them seen just once. This clonotype showed up just a few times. The chain combines TRBV28 with TRBJ2-3, with a tentative D call TRBD2 (6 bases). The sample comprised CD8+ T cells from PBMCs. This clonotype originated in a human donor in good health (CMV status not recorded). Some clones in this sample may be carry-over from other donors' samples. DNA of the CDR3: TGTGCCAGCACCCTACGGGACTCGGGCTCAGATACGCAGTATTTT. Translated, it gives CASTLRDSGSDTQYF.